This T cell receptor (beta chain) is drawn from a study of a mutant IDH1 vaccine in newly diagnosed glioma (dated by TCRdb to the early 2020s). At the level of the whole study: The approximately 30 treated patients were approximately 62% male and roughly 40% female, with a mean age of approximately 40 years. Longitudinal TCRB deep sequencing was done for 25 treated patients, wherever samples were available for exploratory analyses. Peripheral blood was drawn at six visits: V03 (baseline), V05, V07, V10, V12 and V13. Before enrollment, most patients had been given radiochemotherapy with temozolomide as standard therapy, while the rest had received either radiotherapy alone or temozolomide alone. The paper as a whole reports these results and caveats: Pseudoprogression seemed to be unrelated to changes in the top peripheral T cell clonotypes found by TCRB sequencing. It was noted by the authors that analyses of patient blood samples could not be reproduced owing to sample limitations. Selection of PBMC samples for TCRB deep sequencing was based on availability. Vaccine-induced immune responses across multiple MHC alleles were detected in about 93% of patients.

Receptors were amplified or captured by the immunoSEQ multiplex PCR assay. Rearranged TCR beta chain sequences were amplified with the hsTCRB Kit following the manufacturer's protocol. TCRB libraries were sequenced on an Illumina MiSeq. As for the authors' bioinformatics: The proprietary platform of the kit vendor was used for demultiplexing, trimming and gene mapping. Not all clones reach the TCRdb copy of this immuneACCESS table, which keeps in-frame sequences only. Checked studies attribute under half of the gap to unresolved V genes and leave the rest unexplained. V and J calls and clone size are copied from that table; D and trimming were computed from the DNA. This sample lists roughly 70,000 clones; about 86% were detected once. The top ten constitute approximately 2.6% of the sample. In light of the paper, this sample's time point label describes: baseline, week 1 (first vaccination visit). The sample's treatment or condition label, decoded: pre-vaccination baseline after standard-of-care therapy. All donors had newly diagnosed IDH1-mutant astrocytomas of WHO grade 3 or 4 that showed loss of nuclear ATRX. The samples were drawn from NOA16, a multicentre, single-arm, open-label phase I trial in Germany that tested a mutant IDH1 peptide vaccine in humans for the first time. Visit V03 blood draws served as the baseline sample for immunogenicity testing. Genomic DNA for TCRB sequencing was extracted from EDTA blood using the DNeasy Blood and Tissue Kit.

There are 17 amino acids in the CDR3, from cysteine to phenylalanine inclusive. The retained sequence is limited to the CDR3, 51 bases, with the frame set at the first base. CDR1 SGHKS and CDR2 YYEKEE were looked up in the germline V gene (reference sequence). Trimming leaves V shorter by 4 bases and J shorter by 4 bases, with the junction holding 8 bases beyond the gene matches. This clone was counted a single time. This receptor's antigen is unknown. No per-base quality is available; no much larger clone lies one base away. The source of this sequence is a man between 25 and 39 years old with glioma. Sequenced here: PBMCs, sampled from a glioma patient treated with radiotherapy, temozolomide or both. The chain was built from TRBV5-5 and TRBJ2-5, and 15 junction bases match TRBD2. The nucleotide sequence reads as follows: TGTGCCAGCAGCCCTGGACTAGCGGGGGGGCGGATAGAGACCCAGTACTTC. Translated, it reads CASSPGLAGGRIETQYF.